This TCR beta chain was observed in a study of T cell changes during pregnancy in multiple sclerosis. Germline V gene lookup returns CDR1 SGHTA and CDR2 FQGTGA. The CDR3 spans 16 residues. After removal of 5 bases from V and 9 bases from J, the junction contained 10 bases not matched to a gene. Measured with immunoSEQ multiplex PCR; TCRdb has only the in-frame clones, and not every one. The table shows approximately 85,000 clones, with just over 90% occurring only once. The sample in question was peripheral blood, obtained in the first trimester of pregnancy. The clonotype was recovered from a female donor with multiple sclerosis, enrolled in a pregnancy study. The gene calls are TRBV7-3 and TRBJ2-1, with 13 bases matching TRBD2. The CDR3 spells CASSPSRTSGSSEQFF. The CDR3, as DNA: TGTGCCAGCAGCCCAAGCCGGACTAGCGGGAGCTCTGAGCAGTTCTTC. The whole variable domain, filled in from reference TRBV7-3 and TRBJ2-1, reads GAGVSQTPSNKVTEKGKYVELRCDPISGHTALYWYRQSLGQGPEFLIYFQGTGAADDSGLPNDRFFAVRPEGSVSTLKIQRTERGDSAVYLCASSPSRTSGSSEQFFGPGTRLTVL.